A selection of T cell receptor beta chains follows, all from one sample in a study of T cells expressing NK-cell markers. TCRdb reworked the 5' RACE reads into one entry per CDR3 protein, no DNA. The sample has about 260,000 distinct CDR3 sequences; the top ten hold around 0.4%. Sequencing was carried out using blood T cells: a sorted CD56 or NKG2C T cell subset, CD4+ or CD8+ T cells, or bulk PBMC T cells (not recorded which). Receptors were obtained from a man younger than 30 in good health. Both conserved end residues are part of each CDR3. The order of the fields is CDR3 protein, V gene, J gene.

cdr3_aa: CASSQDWGEVQYF
v_call: TRBV4-1
j_call: TRBJ2-5

cdr3_aa: CASTFRGENTEAFF
v_call: TRBV5-1
j_call: TRBJ1-1

cdr3_aa: CASSLASAGEAFF
v_call: TRBV12-3/TRBV12-4
j_call: TRBJ1-1

cdr3_aa: CASSQLLTSSYNEQFF
v_call: TRBV4-3
j_call: TRBJ2-1

cdr3_aa: CASSSVGEIQETQYF
v_call: TRBV5-1
j_call: TRBJ2-5

cdr3_aa: CASSFTAGGNTGELFF
v_call: TRBV7-2
j_call: TRBJ2-2

cdr3_aa: CSGKTSGYEQYF
v_call: TRBV20-1
j_call: TRBJ2-7

cdr3_aa: CATSRRGKHNEQFF
v_call: TRBV24-1
j_call: TRBJ2-1

cdr3_aa: CATRTDREYQPQHF
v_call: TRBV15
j_call: TRBJ1-5

cdr3_aa: CSARPGGEGQKLFF
v_call: TRBV20-1
j_call: TRBJ1-4

cdr3_aa: CASSLVMGPEGEKLFF
v_call: TRBV7-9
j_call: TRBJ1-4

cdr3_aa: CASSLFGGTASSYEQYF
v_call: TRBV7-2
j_call: TRBJ2-7

cdr3_aa: CAWTGGDFYNSPLHF
v_call: TRBV30
j_call: TRBJ1-6

cdr3_aa: CASSLAAVQGPFF
v_call: TRBV12-3/TRBV12-4
j_call: TRBJ2-1

cdr3_aa: CASSQGSLNEQFF
v_call: TRBV18
j_call: TRBJ2-1

cdr3_aa: CASSLGLAGDRELFF
v_call: TRBV7-2
j_call: TRBJ2-2

cdr3_aa: CASNEGRVGNQPQHF
v_call: TRBV6-1
j_call: TRBJ1-5

cdr3_aa: CATSDRHAGANVLTF
v_call: TRBV24-1
j_call: TRBJ2-6

cdr3_aa: CSVAGDGNGELFF
v_call: TRBV29-1
j_call: TRBJ2-2

cdr3_aa: CASSQAQGEAETQYF
v_call: TRBV4-3
j_call: TRBJ2-5

cdr3_aa: CASSPGSWVVGEQYF
v_call: TRBV14
j_call: TRBJ2-7

cdr3_aa: CAISESSYEQYF
v_call: TRBV10-3
j_call: TRBJ2-7

cdr3_aa: CASSIASGRSFSYEQYF
v_call: TRBV19
j_call: TRBJ2-7

cdr3_aa: CSARRPEGHQYGYTF
v_call: TRBV20-1
j_call: TRBJ1-2

cdr3_aa: CASSLRRGDTQYF
v_call: TRBV7-2
j_call: TRBJ2-3

cdr3_aa: CSVAGRSNQPQHF
v_call: TRBV29-1
j_call: TRBJ1-5